These 25 T cell receptor beta chains were all obtained from the same sample, sequenced in a study of Ad26.COV2.S vaccination and SARS-CoV-2 variants. The table came from immunoSEQ multiplex PCR; TCRdb's copy has only in-frame clones and leaves some out. Of around 350,000 clones in the sample, roughly nine tenths were seen once. The sample was peripheral blood, taken after recovery from COVID-19. These receptors were obtained from a human donor who had recovered from COVID-19.

The J gene is TRBJ1-2, the V gene TRBV6-5; D not resolved. The CDR3 is made up of 13 amino acids. Germline-derived CDR1 and CDR2 are MNHEY and SVGAGI. V lost 6 bases to trimming and J lost 2 bases, with 10 bases between them. CDR3 region: CASSPQKNYGYTF. CDR3 nucleotide sequence: TGTGCCAGCAGCCCACAGAAGAACTATGGCTACACCTTC.

V usage is TRBV3-1 (or the pseudogene TRBV3-2) and J usage is TRBJ1-2; tentative D call: TRBD1 (6 bases). Germline V gene lookup returns CDR1 LGHDT and CDR2 YNNKEL (reference sequence). The CDR3 is made up of 12 amino acids. Trimming took 6 bases from V and 3 from J, leaving 8 bases between them. CDR3 sequence reads: CASRGADYGYTF. Written as DNA, the CDR3 is TGTGCCAGCAGGGGGGCGGACTATGGCTACACCTTC.

The chain combines TRBV6-5 with TRBJ1-1; D possibly corresponds to TRBD1 (6 bases). Trimming left V 0 bases short and J 7 bases short, with 12 bases between. This CDR3 is built from 14 residues. From germline, CDR1 is MNHEY and CDR2 SVGAGI. The CDR3 sequence: CASSYSGGGDEAFF. The CDR3 bases are TGTGCCAGCAGTTACTCAGGAGGGGGAGATGAAGCTTTCTTT.

The genes are TRBV5-6 and TRBJ2-7; D unclear. CDR1 and CDR2 (germline): SGHDT, YYEEEE. The V gene lost 4 bases and the J gene lost 0 bases, with 11 bases spanning the gap. The CDR3 is 14 residues long. CDR3 DNA: TGTGCCAGCAGCCCCCGGCCCGACTCCTACGAGCAGTACTTC. Its protein product is CASSPRPDSYEQYF.

CDR3 DNA sequence: TGCGCCAGCAGCCAAGATATCGGAGGTAACTATGGCTACACCTTC. Protein product: CASSQDIGGNYGYTF. J is TRBJ1-2 and V is TRBV4-3; no firm D call. The CDR3 loop spans 15 amino acids. Trimming took 0 bases from V and 1 from J, leaving 9 bases between them. Germline loops: CDR1 LGHNA, CDR2 YSLEER.

A word on this clone: At the DNA level, this CDR3 is encoded by other sequences in the same sample as well. This chain joins TRBV9 and TRBJ1-1; tentative D call: TRBD1 (5 bases). The germline V and J ends were trimmed by 4 bases and 1 base, with 11 bases remaining between them. Germline assignment: CDR1 SGDLS and CDR2 YYNGEE. CDR3 size: 14 residues. The CDR3 sequence: CASSLLTGNTEAFF. For the CDR3, the DNA is TGTGCCAGCAGCCTACTTACAGGGAACACTGAAGCTTTCTTT. The full variable domain, completed using reference TRBV9 and TRBJ1-1, is DSGVTQTPKHLITATGQRVTLRCSPRSGDLSVYWYQQSLDQGLQFLIQYYNGEERAKGNILERFSAQQFPDLHSELNLSSLELGDSALYFCASSLLTGNTEAFFGQGTRLTVV.

The chain combines TRBV18 with TRBJ2-3; TRBD2 matches 8 bases. The ends lost 1 base at V and 6 bases at J; junction bases unmatched: 9. Germline-derived CDR1 and CDR2 are KGHSH and LQKENI. The CDR3 extends over 16 amino acids. CDR3 nucleotide sequence: TGTGCCAGCTCACCACGAGCGGGAGTTACAGGGGATACGCAGTATTTT. This translates into CASSPRAGVTGDTQYF.

The chain joins TRBV6-4 to TRBJ1-6; no clear D gene. The germline V and J ends were trimmed by 4 bases and 8 bases, with 15 bases remaining between them. This CDR3 comprises 15 residues. Looked up from germline, CDR1 is MRHNA and CDR2 is SNTAGT. CDR3 protein: CASSATHSDDSPLHF. For the CDR3, the DNA is TGTGCCAGCAGTGCAACCCACTCAGACGATTCACCCCTCCACTTT.

The chain couples TRBV29-1 to TRBJ2-3, with 8 bases fitting TRBD1. This CDR3 has 14 amino acids. Germline CDR1 is SQVTM and CDR2 is ANQGSEA. Trimming removed 6 bases from V and 4 bases from J; junction bases left unmatched: 9. CDR3 in DNA: TGCAGCGTGACAGGGGCGGTAGTAGCAGATACGCAGTATTTT. The encoded protein is CSVTGAVVADTQYF.

V gene TRBV13 combines with J gene TRBJ2-2, with unresolved D. The CDR3 spans 15 residues. The germline CDR1 and CDR2 sequences are PRHDT and FYEKMQ (reference sequence). Trimming pared 1 base from V and 6 bases from J, leaving 12 bases between. CDR3 protein: CASSLVVPPPGELFF. DNA of the CDR3: TGTGCCAGCAGCTTAGTAGTCCCTCCACCCGGGGAGCTGTTTTTT. Variable domain in full (rest from reference TRBV13 and TRBJ2-2): AAGVIQSPRHLIKEKRETATLKCYPIPRHDTVYWYQQGPGQDPQFLISFYEKMQSDKGSIPDRFSAQQFSDYHSELNMSSLELGDSALYFCASSLVVPPPGELFFGEGSRLTVL.

The V and J genes are TRBV6-5 and TRBJ1-3; a weak D match, TRBD1 (5 bases). CDR1 is MNHEY, CDR2 SVGAGI, per germline. The CDR3 runs to 14 residues. The V gene lost 6 bases and the J gene lost 8 bases, with 17 bases spanning the gap. The CDR3 DNA follows: TGTGCCAGCAGGAGGGGAACACAGGTGGACACCATATATTTT. Translating gives CASRRGTQVDTIYF.

The CDR3 protein is CAISVLINDSKQGAYEAFF. CDR3 nucleotide sequence: TGTGCCATCAGTGTCCTTATCAATGATTCCAAACAGGGGGCGTACGAAGCTTTCTTT. This chain uses TRBV10-3 with TRBJ1-1; 9 bases map to TRBD1. With 4 bases clipped from V and 8 bases from J, the junction kept 23 bases outside the gene matches. CDR3 length: 19 residues. The germline gives CDR1 ENHRY, CDR2 SYGVKD.

This rearrangement joins TRBV9 to TRBJ2-5; tentative D call: TRBD1 (5 bases). From germline, CDR1 is SGDLS and CDR2 YYNGEE. The CDR3 runs 15 residues. V lost 0 bases and J 5 bases, leaving 14 bases between the germline ends. CDR3 sequence (DNA): TGTGCCAGCAGCGTAGCTGGGGCGACGGCGGAGACCCAGTACTTC. Amino acid sequence: CASSVAGATAETQYF.

This chain connects TRBV5-1 to TRBJ2-1; D not resolved. The CDR3 is made up of 11 amino acids. Germline values: CDR1 SGHRS, CDR2 YFSETQ. Deletions cut 4 bases from V and 9 bases from J, with 8 bases between. CDR3 sequence reads: CASSPGPEQFF. In DNA form, the CDR3 reads TGCGCCAGCAGCCCCGGCCCTGAGCAGTTCTTC.

The V and J genes are TRBV27 and TRBJ1-1; D perhaps matches TRBD1 (6 bases). Germline CDR1 reads MNHEY; CDR2 reads SMNVEV (reference sequence). CDR3 size: 14 residues. V lost 6 bases to trimming and J lost 0 bases, with 11 bases between them. CDR3 nucleotide sequence: TGTGCCAGCAGCCAGGGGCTTATGAACACTGAAGCTTTCTTT. Residues: CASSQGLMNTEAFF.

This sequence joins TRBV9 and TRBJ1-4; 9 bases are shared with TRBD1. In germline, CDR1 is SGDLS, CDR2 YYNGEE. CDR3 size: 15 residues. After removal of 3 bases from V and 5 bases from J, the junction contained 5 bases not matched to a gene. In DNA form, the CDR3 reads TGTGCCAGCAGCGCCGGGGGACAGGGAAATGAAAAACTGTTTTTT. Its translation: CASSAGGQGNEKLFF. Full variable domain (missing parts from reference TRBV9 and TRBJ1-4): DSGVTQTPKHLITATGQRVTLRCSPRSGDLSVYWYQQSLDQGLQFLIQYYNGEERAKGNILERFSAQQFPDLHSELNLSSLELGDSALYFCASSAGGQGNEKLFFGSGTQLSVL.

The genes are TRBV6-6 and TRBJ2-5, with D perhaps TRBD2 (5 bases). V lost 6 bases and J 3 bases, leaving 14 bases between the germline ends. Germline loops: CDR1 MNHNY, CDR2 SVGAGI (reference sequence). This CDR3 has 14 amino acids. The CDR3 DNA sequence: TGTGCCAGCAGGACGCGGCGGACTGAAGAGACCCAGTACTTC. Amino acids: CASRTRRTEETQYF.

The chain uses TRBV6-1 and TRBJ2-2; 10 bases map to TRBD1. CDR1 is MNHNS and CDR2 is SASEGT in the germline V gene. This CDR3 has 18 amino acids. With V trimmed by 4 bases and J by 6 bases, 14 bases remained unmatched. CDR3 DNA: TGTGCCAGCAGTGCCCTCCCGGGACAGGGGTGGAATGCCGGGGAGCTGTTTTTT. This translates into CASSALPGQGWNAGELFF.

The rearrangement links TRBV27 to TRBJ2-3; D remains unclear. Trimming left V 5 bases short and J 2 bases short, with 14 bases between. Germline V lookup: CDR1 MNHEY, CDR2 SMNVEV (reference sequence). This CDR3 spans 15 amino acids. The CDR3 is CASSPSGRYTDTQYF. The CDR3 bases are TGTGCCAGCAGTCCATCAGGCCGATACACAGATACGCAGTATTTT.

V and J are TRBV29-1 and TRBJ1-2; TRBD1 agrees at 7 bases. CDR1 is SQVTM and CDR2 is ANQGSEA in the germline V gene. Trimming cost V 5 bases and J 13 bases; bases outside gene matches: 16. This CDR3 is 13 amino acids long. CDR3 nucleotide sequence: TGCAGCGTTCTAGGAGGGGACAGCCCGGGAGCCACCTTC. Translating it yields CSVLGGDSPGATF.

This sequence joins TRBV7-2 and TRBJ2-1, with 12 nucleotides matching TRBD2. The ends lost 5 bases at V and 3 bases at J; junction bases unmatched: 2. This CDR3 is 15 amino acids long. Germline V CDR1 and CDR2: SGHTA, FQGNSA. For the CDR3, the DNA is TGTGCCAGCAGCCGGACTAGCGGGGACTACAATGAGCAGTTCTTC. This codes for CASSRTSGDYNEQFF. Drawing the rest from reference TRBV7-2 and TRBJ2-1, the complete variable domain is GAGVSQSPSNKVTEKGKDVELRCDPISGHTALYWYRQSLGQGLEFLIYFQGNSAPDKSGLPSDRFSAERTGGSVSTLTIQRTQQEDSAVYLCASSRTSGDYNEQFFGPGTRLTVL.

The chain uses TRBV11-2 and TRBJ2-7; TRBD1 might be the D (5 bases). CDR3 length equals 15 residues. Trimming shortened V by 4 bases and J by 4 bases, and 17 bases separated the two germline ends. CDR1 and CDR2 from the germline V gene are SGHAT and FQNNGV. CDR3 DNA sequence: TGTGCCAGCAGCTATTCTCAGGACATCATATACGAGCAGTACTTC. It encodes CASSYSQDIIYEQYF. The whole variable domain, filled in from reference TRBV11-2 and TRBJ2-7, reads EAGVAQSPRYKIIEKRQSVAFWCNPISGHATLYWYQQILGQGPKLLIQFQNNGVVDDSQLPKDRFSAERLKGVDSTLKIQPAKLEDSAVYLCASSYSQDIIYEQYFGPGTRLTVT.

The chain has TRBV5-1 and TRBJ1-1; D not certain. V was clipped by 5 bases and J by 4 bases, with 15 bases between them. The CDR3 runs 14 residues. Per the germline V gene, CDR1 is SGHRS and CDR2 is YFSETQ. The CDR3 bases are TGCGCCAGCAGAGGCGTACGGGCGATCACTGAAGCTTTCTTT. Translation gives CASRGVRAITEAFF. The full variable domain, its missing parts supplied by reference TRBV5-1 and TRBJ1-1, is KAGVTQTPRYLIKTRGQQVTLSCSPISGHRSVSWYQQTPGQGLQFLFEYFSETQRNKGNFPGRFSGRQFSNSRSEMNVSTLELGDSALYLCASRGVRAITEAFFGQGTRLTVV.

The chain has TRBV6-2 or TRBV6-3 and TRBJ2-7; D is uncertain. The length of the CDR3 is 15 residues. The germline gives CDR1 MNHEY, CDR2 SVGEGT. V was pared by 5 bases and J by 2 bases, with 16 bases between. The CDR3 loop reads CASSVRQEPTYEQYF. In DNA form, the CDR3 reads TGTGCCAGCAGTGTACGTCAGGAGCCCACCTACGAGCAGTACTTC.

V is TRBV2 and J is TRBJ1-5; D is unresolved. This CDR3 is built from 14 residues. Germline V CDR1 and CDR2: SNHLY, FYNNEI. With 4 bases removed from V and 2 bases from J, the gap between germline ends came to 9 bases. In DNA form, the CDR3 reads TGTGCCAGCAGTGGGCCCGGGGGCAATCAGCCCCAGCATTTT. Translating it yields CASSGPGGNQPQHF.